This record looks at one T cell receptor (beta chain) sequence and its context. The sample is drawn from a study of monozygotic twins with cystic fibrosis. Per germline, CDR1 SQVTM and CDR2 ANQGSEA. V dropped 7 bases and J dropped 7 bases, with 19 bases sitting between them. This CDR3 spans 13 amino acids. Generated by immunoSEQ multiplex PCR, the TCRdb table keeps only in-frame clones and is missing some. The table lists approximately 25,000 clones, 85% to 95% of them singletons, with under 0.3% in the top ten. The chain is built from TRBV29-1 and TRBJ2-5; D could derive from TRBD1 or TRBD2 (5 bases each). This TCR was sampled from a girl aged 2-10 years with cystic fibrosis. Sequences were obtained from blood. The CDR3 coding sequence is TGCAGCGACCAAGACAGCGGCAAGTTGACCCAGTACTTC. Protein: CSDQDSGKLTQYF.